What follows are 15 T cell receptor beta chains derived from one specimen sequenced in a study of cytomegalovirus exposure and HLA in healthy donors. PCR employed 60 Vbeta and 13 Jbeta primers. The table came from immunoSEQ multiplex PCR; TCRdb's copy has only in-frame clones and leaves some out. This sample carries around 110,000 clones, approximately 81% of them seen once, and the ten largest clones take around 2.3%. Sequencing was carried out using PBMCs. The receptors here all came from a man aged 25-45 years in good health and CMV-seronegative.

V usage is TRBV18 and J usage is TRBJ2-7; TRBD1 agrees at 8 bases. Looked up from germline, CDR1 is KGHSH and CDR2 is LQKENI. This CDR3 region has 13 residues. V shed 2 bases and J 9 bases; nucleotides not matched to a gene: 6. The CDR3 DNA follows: TGTGCCAGCTCACCAGGACAGGGTTTTACGCAGTACTTC. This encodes CASSPGQGFTQYF. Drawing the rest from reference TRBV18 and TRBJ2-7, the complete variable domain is NAGVMQNPRHLVRRRGQEARLRCSPMKGHSHVYWYRQLPEEGLKFMVYLQKENIIDESGMPKERFSAEFPKEGPSILRIQQVVRGDSAAYFCASSPGQGFTQYFGPGTRLTVT.

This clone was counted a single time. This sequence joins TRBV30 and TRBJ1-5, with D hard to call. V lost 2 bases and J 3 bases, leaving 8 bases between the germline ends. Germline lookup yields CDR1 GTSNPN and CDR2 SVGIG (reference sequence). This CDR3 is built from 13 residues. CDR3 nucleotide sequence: TGTGCCTGGAGTCCGGGGTACAATCAGCCCCAGCATTTT. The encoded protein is CAWSPGYNQPQHF.

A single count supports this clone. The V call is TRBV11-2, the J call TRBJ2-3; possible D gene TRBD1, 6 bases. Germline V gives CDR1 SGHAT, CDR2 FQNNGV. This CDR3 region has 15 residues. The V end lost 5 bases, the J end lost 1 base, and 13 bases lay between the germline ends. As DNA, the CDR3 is TGTGCCAGCAGCGAAACAGGGCCCCGCACAGATACGCAGTATTTT. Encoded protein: CASSETGPRTDTQYF.

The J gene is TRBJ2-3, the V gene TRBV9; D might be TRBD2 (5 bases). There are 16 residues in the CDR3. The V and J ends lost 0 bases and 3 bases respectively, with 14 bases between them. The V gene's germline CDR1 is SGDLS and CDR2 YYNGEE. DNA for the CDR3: TGTGCCAGCAGCGTAGGCCAAAGTAGGAGGACAGATACGCAGTATTTT. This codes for CASSVGQSRRTDTQYF.

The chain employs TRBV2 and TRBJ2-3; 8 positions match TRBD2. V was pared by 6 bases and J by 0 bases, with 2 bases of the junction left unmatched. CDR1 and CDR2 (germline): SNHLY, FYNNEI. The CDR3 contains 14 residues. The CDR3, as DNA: TGTGCCAGCAGAGAGCGGGGGAGCACAGATACGCAGTATTTT. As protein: CASRERGSTDTQYF.

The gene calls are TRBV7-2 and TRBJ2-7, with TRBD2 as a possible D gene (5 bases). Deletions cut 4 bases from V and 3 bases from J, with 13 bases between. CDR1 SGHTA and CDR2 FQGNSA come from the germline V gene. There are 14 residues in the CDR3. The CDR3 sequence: CASSSSGMIYEQYF. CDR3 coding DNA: TGTGCCAGCAGCTCCTCCGGGATGATCTACGAGCAGTACTTC. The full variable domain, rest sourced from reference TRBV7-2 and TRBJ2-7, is GAGVSQSPSNKVTEKGKDVELRCDPISGHTALYWYRQSLGQGLEFLIYFQGNSAPDKSGLPSDRFSAERTGGSVSTLTIQRTQQEDSAVYLCASSSSGMIYEQYFGPGTRLTVT.

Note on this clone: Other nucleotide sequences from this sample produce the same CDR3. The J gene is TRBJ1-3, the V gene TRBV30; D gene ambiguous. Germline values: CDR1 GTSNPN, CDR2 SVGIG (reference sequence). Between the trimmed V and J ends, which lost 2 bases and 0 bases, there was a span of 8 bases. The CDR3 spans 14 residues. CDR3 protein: CAWSSGSSGNTIYF. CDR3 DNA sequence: TGTGCCTGGAGTTCTGGCAGCTCTGGAAACACCATATATTTT.

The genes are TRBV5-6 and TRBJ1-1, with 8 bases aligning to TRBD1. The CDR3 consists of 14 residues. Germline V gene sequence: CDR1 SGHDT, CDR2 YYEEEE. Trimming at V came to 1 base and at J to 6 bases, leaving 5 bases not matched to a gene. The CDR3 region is CASSLPTGGPEAFF. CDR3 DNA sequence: TGTGCCAGCAGCTTGCCTACAGGGGGACCTGAAGCTTTCTTT.

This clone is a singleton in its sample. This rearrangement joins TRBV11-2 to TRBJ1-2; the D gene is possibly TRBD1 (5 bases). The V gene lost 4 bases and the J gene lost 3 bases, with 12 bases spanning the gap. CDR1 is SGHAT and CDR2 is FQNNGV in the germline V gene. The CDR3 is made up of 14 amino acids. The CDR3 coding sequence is TGTGCCAGCAGCTCAAGGAGACAGTACTATGGCTACACCTTC. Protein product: CASSSRRQYYGYTF.

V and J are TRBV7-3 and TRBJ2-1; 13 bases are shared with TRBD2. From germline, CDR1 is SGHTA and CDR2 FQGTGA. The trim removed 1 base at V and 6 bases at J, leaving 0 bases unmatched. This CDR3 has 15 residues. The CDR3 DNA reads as TGTGCCAGCAGCTTAAGACTAGCGGGGGGCAATGAGCAGTTCTTC. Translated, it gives CASSLRLAGGNEQFF.

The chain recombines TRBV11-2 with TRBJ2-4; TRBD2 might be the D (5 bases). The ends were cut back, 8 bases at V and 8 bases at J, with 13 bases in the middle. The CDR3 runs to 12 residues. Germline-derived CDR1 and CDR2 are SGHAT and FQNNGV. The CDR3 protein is CASLHMRDIQYF. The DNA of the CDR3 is TGTGCCAGCTTACACATGCGGGACATTCAGTACTTC.

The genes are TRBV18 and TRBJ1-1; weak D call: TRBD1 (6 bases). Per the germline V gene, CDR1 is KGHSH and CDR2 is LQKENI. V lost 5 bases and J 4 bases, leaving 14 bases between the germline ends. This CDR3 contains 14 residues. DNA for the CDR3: TGTGCCAGCTCATCAACCTTAGGGGGCACTGAAGCTTTCTTT. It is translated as CASSSTLGGTEAFF.

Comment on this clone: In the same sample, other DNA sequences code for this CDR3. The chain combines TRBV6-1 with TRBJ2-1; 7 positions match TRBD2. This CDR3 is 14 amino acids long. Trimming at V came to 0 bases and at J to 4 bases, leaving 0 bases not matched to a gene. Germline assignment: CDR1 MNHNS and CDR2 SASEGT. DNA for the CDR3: TGTGCCAGCAGTGAAGCGGGAGGGTACAATGAGCAGTTCTTC. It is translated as CASSEAGGYNEQFF.

DNA of the CDR3: TGCGCCAGCAGCTTGGTAGCCGGGGTTCGAACCGGGGAGCTGTTTTTT. This gives the protein CASSLVAGVRTGELFF. This chain joins TRBV5-1 and TRBJ2-2; maybe TRBD2 (5 bases). Trimming stripped 0 bases from V and 5 bases from J, with 14 bases between. The CDR3 spans 16 residues. Germline-derived CDR1 and CDR2 are SGHRS and YFSETQ.

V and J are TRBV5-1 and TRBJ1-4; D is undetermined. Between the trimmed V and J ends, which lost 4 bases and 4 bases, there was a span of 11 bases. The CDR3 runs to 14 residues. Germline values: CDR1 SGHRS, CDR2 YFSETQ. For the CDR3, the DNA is TGCGCCAGCAGCACCTCAGTGAATAATGAAAAACTGTTTTTT. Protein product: CASSTSVNNEKLFF.